The 28 T cell receptor beta chains reported below all come from one sample, sequenced in a study of chemoradiotherapy in HPV16-positive cancers. Sequencing used immunoSEQ multiplex PCR; TCRdb keeps in-frame clones, though not all of them. This sample yields fewer than 5,500 clones, of which roughly 88% are seen a single time; roughly 2.7% belongs to the top ten. This sample comprised tumor tissue, obtained from a patient who underwent chemoradiotherapy. All receptors come from a human donor with HPV-associated anogenital cancer.

CDR3 bases: TGCAGCGTAAGAACTAGTGCGAGCACAGATACGCAGTATTTT. This translates into CSVRTSASTDTQYF. The V call is TRBV29-1, the J call TRBJ2-3; TRBD2 might be the D (5 bases). Trimming pared 6 bases from V and 0 bases from J, leaving 13 bases between. Germline V gene sequence: CDR1 SQVTM, CDR2 ANQGSEA. The CDR3 runs 14 residues.

This sequence joins TRBV6-6 and TRBJ2-3, with D perhaps TRBD2 (5 bases). The CDR3 is 13 residues long. Germline CDR1 reads MNHNY; CDR2 reads SVGAGI (reference sequence). Trimming stripped 7 bases from V and 5 bases from J, with 13 bases between. CDR3 nucleotides: TGTGCCAGCACCAGAATACTAGGAGATACGCAGTATTTT. Protein: CASTRILGDTQYF.

V and J are TRBV5-4 and TRBJ1-5; a weak D match, TRBD1 (6 bases). Trimming took 1 base from V and 6 from J, leaving 17 bases between them. The CDR3 has 16 amino acids. The germline V gene encodes CDR1 SGHNT and CDR2 YYREEE (reference sequence). In nucleotides, the CDR3 is TGTGCCAGCAGCTTGCGGGGGCGTGGAGTCCGTCAGCCCCAGCATTTT. Its translation: CASSLRGRGVRQPQHF.

The chain carries TRBV11-2 and TRBJ2-1; TRBD1 matches 9 bases. The CDR3 extends over 15 amino acids. CDR1 is SGHAT, CDR2 FQNNGV, per germline. V dropped 5 bases and J dropped 4; count of bases not matched to a gene: 6. This CDR3 reads CASSSRDRAYNEQFF. The CDR3 coding sequence is TGTGCCAGCAGCAGTCGGGACAGGGCATACAATGAGCAGTTCTTC. Full variable domain (outside the CDR3, taken from reference TRBV11-2 and TRBJ2-1): EAGVAQSPRYKIIEKRQSVAFWCNPISGHATLYWYQQILGQGPKLLIQFQNNGVVDDSQLPKDRFSAERLKGVDSTLKIQPAKLEDSAVYLCASSSRDRAYNEQFFGPGTRLTVL.

The V and J genes are TRBV6-1 and TRBJ1-5; D unclear. Trimming cost V 2 bases and J 0 bases, with 14 bases left between them. Germline V gives CDR1 MNHNS, CDR2 SASEGT. The CDR3 contains 17 residues. The DNA of the CDR3 is TGTGCCAGCAGTGAATGGCCGGATGTAATTAGCAATCAGCCCCAGCATTTT. Residues: CASSEWPDVISNQPQHF.

The V call is TRBV29-1, the J call TRBJ2-5; the match to TRBD2 covers 11 bases. Germline values: CDR1 SQVTM, CDR2 ANQGSEA. CDR3 length: 14 residues. V lost 7 bases to trimming and J lost 2 bases; unmatched junction nucleotides: 6. The CDR3 nucleotides are TGCAGCGCCAGACTAGCGGGAAAACAAGAGACCCAGTACTTC. Its translation is CSARLAGKQETQYF.

A note on this clone: Other DNA sequences in this specimen translate into the identical CDR3. This rearrangement joins TRBV6-5 to TRBJ1-1; D is perhaps TRBD1 (6 bases). The germline CDR1 and CDR2 sequences are MNHEY and SVGAGI. V dropped 7 bases and J dropped 7 bases, with 22 bases sitting between them. The CDR3 spans 15 residues. CDR3 in amino acids: CASKPGGGMRGEAFF. DNA for the CDR3: TGTGCCAGCAAGCCCGGCGGGGGCATGCGCGGTGAAGCTTTCTTT.

The rearrangement joins TRBV10-3 to TRBJ2-3, with 8 bases that match TRBD1. V shed 6 bases, J shed 4 bases, and the junction held 6 bases outside the gene matches. Per the germline V gene, CDR1 is ENHRY and CDR2 is SYGVKD. The CDR3 is 14 amino acids. CDR3 DNA sequence: TGTGCCATCAGCCAGGACAGGGAAGCAGATACGCAGTATTTT. This translates into CAISQDREADTQYF.

With respect to this clone: Other DNA sequences in the same sample also yield this CDR3. V usage is TRBV27 and J usage is TRBJ2-5; tentatively, D is TRBD1 (6 bases). The germline V and J ends were trimmed by 0 bases and 2 bases, with 10 bases remaining between them. The CDR3 extends over 15 amino acids. Germline loops: CDR1 MNHEY, CDR2 SMNVEV (reference sequence). This CDR3 is CASSLSRQAQETQYF. In DNA form, the CDR3 reads TGTGCCAGCAGTTTATCAAGACAGGCACAAGAGACCCAGTACTTC.

This clone was recorded once. The chain uses TRBV4-1 and TRBJ2-7; D is ambiguous. Germline values: CDR1 MGHRA, CDR2 YSYEKL. The V end was cut by 4 bases, the J end by 2 bases, with 15 bases between. There are 15 residues in the CDR3. CDR3 coding DNA: TGCGCCAGCAGCCGAGATGACCTAATTCCCTACGAGCAGTACGTC. Its translation: CASSRDDLIPYEQYV.

V gene TRBV7-2 combines with J gene TRBJ2-1; TRBD1 or TRBD2 may be the D gene (6 bases each). The CDR3 consists of 15 residues. Germline V gene lookup returns CDR1 SGHTA and CDR2 FQGNSA. V was pared by 5 bases and J by 5 bases, with 16 bases between. Here the CDR3 reads CASSHKWGADNEQFF. DNA for the CDR3: TGTGCCAGCAGCCACAAATGGGGGGCCGACAATGAGCAGTTCTTC.

This clone was recorded once. The gene calls are TRBV10-2 and TRBJ1-6; weak D call: TRBD1 (6 bases). Per germline, CDR1 WSHSY and CDR2 SAAADI. The CDR3 is 14 residues long. V was pared by 9 bases and J by 7 bases, with 16 bases between. The CDR3 spells CASWTAQGNSPLHF. CDR3 DNA sequence: TGCGCCAGTTGGACAGCACAAGGAAATTCACCCCTCCACTTT.

CDR3 sequence (DNA): TGTGCCAGCAGCGTAGAGACAGGGAGCTCCTACGAGCAGTACTTC. Protein product: CASSVETGSSYEQYF. The chain couples TRBV9 to TRBJ2-7; 7 positions agree with TRBD1. CDR1 is SGDLS, CDR2 YYNGEE, per germline. Trimming removed 0 bases from V and 0 bases from J; junction bases left unmatched: 3. The CDR3 is made up of 15 amino acids.

The genes are TRBV11-1 and TRBJ2-5; D uncertain. Between the trimmed V and J ends, which lost 6 bases and 2 bases, there was a span of 4 bases. Germline lookup yields CDR1 SGHAT and CDR2 FQDESV (reference sequence). This CDR3 region has 11 residues. CDR3 sequence: CASRDQETQYF. The DNA for the CDR3 is TGTGCCAGCAGGGATCAAGAGACCCAGTACTTC.

The chain recombines TRBV7-6 with TRBJ2-3; 8 bases are shared with TRBD1. The CDR3 extends over 18 amino acids. V was pared by 5 bases and J by 2 bases, with 15 bases of the junction left unmatched. The V gene's germline CDR1 is SGHVS and CDR2 FNYEAQ. CDR3: CASSQDRAGSGYTDTQYF. CDR3 coding DNA: TGTGCCAGCAGCCAGGACAGGGCCGGGTCCGGATACACAGATACGCAGTATTTT.

This chain links TRBV2 with TRBJ2-3; D is unclear. This CDR3 comprises 12 residues. From germline, CDR1 is SNHLY and CDR2 FYNNEI. V dropped 5 bases and J dropped 5 bases, with 8 bases sitting between them. CDR3 coding DNA: TGTGCCAGCAGTTTGACCCGAGATACGCAGTATTTT. Translating it yields CASSLTRDTQYF. The whole variable domain, filled in from reference TRBV2 and TRBJ2-3, reads EPEVTQTPSHQVTQMGQEVILRCVPISNHLYFYWYRQILGQKVEFLVSFYNNEISEKSEIFDDQFSVERPDGSNFTLKIRSTKLEDSAMYFCASSLTRDTQYFGPGTRLTVL.

The V gene is TRBV7-2, the J gene TRBJ1-6; D not certain. Germline values: CDR1 SGHTA, CDR2 FQGNSA. The CDR3 runs 15 residues. V was pared by 0 bases and J by 6 bases, with 9 bases between. This chain's CDR3 is CASSLAGPPNSPLHF. Written as DNA, the CDR3 is TGTGCCAGCAGCTTAGCCGGGCCTCCTAATTCACCCCTCCACTTT.

This clone appeared a few times. V usage is TRBV28 and J usage is TRBJ1-1; maybe TRBD1 (5 bases). This CDR3 contains 12 residues. V dropped 2 bases and J dropped 7 bases, with 8 bases sitting between them. Germline CDR1 reads MDHEN; CDR2 reads SYDVKM. The CDR3 here is CASSLTGIEAFF. CDR3 DNA: TGTGCCAGCAGTTTAACAGGCATTGAAGCTTTCTTT.

J is TRBJ2-7 and V is TRBV14, with 11 bases that match TRBD1. Germline values: CDR1 SGHDN, CDR2 FVKESK. The CDR3 runs 15 residues. The trim removed 3 bases at V and 3 bases at J, leaving 4 bases unmatched. CDR3 loop: CASSHPGTGGYEQYF. Written as DNA, the CDR3 is TGTGCCAGCAGCCATCCCGGGACAGGGGGCTACGAGCAGTACTTC.

The chain employs TRBV30 and TRBJ1-4; unclear D gene. This CDR3 is 13 amino acids long. CDR1 is GTSNPN and CDR2 is SVGIG in the germline V gene (reference sequence). V was trimmed by 3 bases and J by 8 bases, leaving 13 bases between them. The CDR3 sequence is CAWSAGSDEKLFF. The CDR3 nucleotides read TGTGCCTGGAGCGCTGGGAGTGACGAAAAACTGTTTTTT.

The chain carries TRBV11-2 and TRBJ2-7; 7 bases map to TRBD2. The CDR3 is 13 residues long. Germline-derived CDR1 and CDR2 are SGHAT and FQNNGV. J was trimmed by 3 bases and V by 3 bases; bases with no gene match: 2. The CDR3 sequence is CASSFSGGYEQYV. For the CDR3, the DNA is TGTGCCAGCAGCTTCTCGGGGGGCTACGAGCAGTACGTC.

This sequence joins TRBV19 and TRBJ2-1, with D tentatively TRBD2 (6 bases). Germline values: CDR1 LNHDA, CDR2 SQIVND (reference sequence). V was shortened by 5 bases and J by 4 bases, with 9 bases between the two germline ends. The CDR3 is 13 amino acids. The CDR3 protein is CASSSDYYNEQFF. Written as DNA, the CDR3 is TGTGCCAGTAGTTCGGACTATTACAATGAGCAGTTCTTC.

This chain links TRBV7-9 with TRBJ2-5; D gene uncertain. V shed 5 bases and J shed 5 bases, with 9 bases lying between them. Per germline, CDR1 SEHNR and CDR2 FQNEAQ (reference sequence). This CDR3 is 12 amino acids long. CDR3 coding DNA: TGTGCCAGCAGCCCAACGGTGGAGACCCAGTACTTC. Its protein is CASSPTVETQYF.

The rearrangement links TRBV19 to TRBJ1-5; 8 positions match TRBD1. Germline CDR1 LNHDA, CDR2 SQIVND (reference sequence). CDR3 size: 14 residues. J lost 3 bases, V lost 6 bases, and 4 bases had no gene match. The CDR3 DNA sequence: TGTGCCAGTAGGAGGACAGGGTCCAATCAGCCCCAGCATTTT. It encodes CASRRTGSNQPQHF.

V usage is TRBV7-3 and J usage is TRBJ2-6; D is perhaps TRBD1 (5 bases). CDR1 is SGHTA and CDR2 is FQGTGA in the germline V gene. Trimming removed 5 bases from V and 0 bases from J, with 20 bases in between. This CDR3 has 19 amino acids. Written as DNA, the CDR3 is TGTGCCAGCAGCCCCTTTCCACCAGGGTACTCCTCTGGGGCCAACGTCCTGACTTTC. This sequence encodes CASSPFPPGYSSGANVLTF.

The chain combines TRBV28 with TRBJ2-1, with D unresolved. Trimming took off 4 bases at V and 4 bases at J, with 17 bases between the two ends. Germline-derived CDR1 and CDR2 are MDHEN and SYDVKM. The CDR3 totals 16 residues. The CDR3 DNA reads TGTGCCAGCAGTTCACCTCACTCTGGCAGATACAATGAGCAGTTCTTC. It specifies CASSSPHSGRYNEQFF.

The chain carries TRBV5-1 and TRBJ1-2; D uncertain. CDR1 and CDR2 from the germline V gene are SGHRS and YFSETQ. Trimming took 4 bases from V and 6 from J, leaving 10 bases between them. The CDR3 totals 12 residues. CDR3 sequence (DNA): TGCGCCAGCAGCATATCGACTGATGGCTACACCTTC. It translates to CASSISTDGYTF.

The J gene is TRBJ1-1, the V gene TRBV6-5; D gene ambiguous. In germline, CDR1 is MNHEY, CDR2 SVGAGI. This CDR3 spans 13 amino acids. Trimming stripped 5 bases from V and 0 bases from J, with 7 bases between. CDR3 nucleotide sequence: TGTGCCAGCAGTCGGACCTTGAACACTGAAGCTTTCTTT. It yields the protein CASSRTLNTEAFF.